This TCR beta chain was recovered during a study of cytomegalovirus exposure and HLA in healthy donors. Study-level background: Genetic ancestry analysis placed over 75% of the 398 donors that were genotyped in the Caucasian-associated cluster. Study results and caveats: An analysis done earlier found most TCR beta V segments productive about 90% or about 30% of the time. When analyzed later, a missense DCLRE1C variant was found to be linked to TCR beta V- and J-gene trimming.

Germline V lookup: CDR1 LNHDA, CDR2 SQIVND (reference sequence). This CDR3 has 14 amino acids. The J segment lost 6 bases and the V segment lost 11 bases, leaving 15 bases of the junction unmatched. It was with 60 Vbeta and 13 Jbeta primers that the PCR ran. The repertoire was sequenced with immunoSEQ multiplex PCR; TCRdb's copy has only in-frame clones and lacks some. The table has 130,000 to 150,000 clones, roughly 76% seen once. Of note for this clone: Its antigen is not known.

The sequenced material came from PBMCs. J is TRBJ1-1 and V is TRBV19; TRBD1 agrees at 7 bases. This sequence originates from a man between 18 and 29 years old in good health and CMV-seronegative. CDR3 sequence reads: CAASGALTGAEAFF. CDR3 in DNA: TGTGCCGCATCCGGGGCCCTTACAGGGGCTGAAGCTTTCTTT.